This entry describes one T cell receptor (beta chain). The data originate from a study of cytomegalovirus exposure and HLA in healthy donors. PCR was performed using 60 Vbeta and 13 Jbeta primers. Profiled with immunoSEQ multiplex PCR; TCRdb holds only in-frame clones, not every one. The sample holds about 180,000 clones, over 60% seen once. Per the germline V gene, CDR1 is MNHEY and CDR2 is SVGAGI. This CDR3 has 16 amino acids. V was trimmed by 0 bases and J by 3 bases, leaving 15 bases between them. This chain joins TRBV6-5 and TRBJ2-7, with D possibly TRBD1 on 6 matching bases. This receptor was obtained from a man aged 40-49 years in good health and CMV-seronegative. The sequenced material came from PBMCs. Here the CDR3 DNA reads TGTGCCAGCAGTTACTCGAGGCAGGGGCCCCTCTACGAGCAGTACTTC. This gives the protein CASSYSRQGPLYEQYF.